A selection of T cell receptor beta chains follows, all from one sample in a study of neoadjuvant anti-PD-1 for oral cavity cancer. Profiled with immunoSEQ multiplex PCR; TCRdb holds only in-frame clones, not every one. The sample carries more than 25,000 clones, roughly 85% recorded once. This specimen was PBMCs, taken after nivolumab (anti-PD-1) treatment. These TCRs come from a person aged 40 to 85 with oral cavity squamous cell carcinoma. CDR3s include the opening cysteine and the closing phenylalanine or tryptophan. Fields, in order: D gene, clone size, V gene, J gene, CDR3 protein, CDR3 DNA. A D gene is named only where the DNA matches it firmly. Some rows have no size entry. The others give once, few or many, or a class for an expanded clone.

TRBD1	.	TRBV18	TRBJ2-1	CASSGTGGYNEQFF	TGTGCCAGCTCCGGGACAGGGGGCTACAATGAGCAGTTCTTC
.	few	TRBV2	TRBJ2-7	CASSPNYEQYF	TGTGCCAGCAGCCCTAACTACGAGCAGTACTTC
TRBD1	.	TRBV5-6	TRBJ2-4	CASSTTGVGNIQYF	TGTGCCAGCAGCACAACAGGGGTTGGGAACATTCAGTACTTC
.	.	TRBV5-6	TRBJ1-3	CASSFRDTGSGNTIYF	TGTGCCAGCAGCTTCCGAGACACAGGCTCTGGAAACACCATATATTTT
.	.	TRBV28	TRBJ2-1	CASSSSQGPIYNEQFF	TGTGCCAGCAGTTCCTCCCAGGGGCCCATCTACAATGAGCAGTTCTTC
TRBD2	.	TRBV6-5	TRBJ2-2	CASSYPTSGRGELFF	TGTGCCAGCAGTTACCCAACTAGCGGCCGCGGGGAGCTGTTTTTT
TRBD1	.	TRBV19	TRBJ1-1	CASSITGVNTEAFF	TGTGCCAGTAGTATTACAGGGGTTAACACTGAAGCTTTCTTT
.	.	TRBV4-3	TRBJ1-4	CASSQDETENEKLFF	TGCGCCAGCAGCCAAGACGAAACGGAGAATGAAAAACTGTTTTTT
TRBD2	.	TRBV10-1	TRBJ2-2	CADSLRLAGNTGELFF	TGCGCCGATAGTCTAAGGCTAGCGGGGAACACCGGGGAGCTGTTTTTT
TRBD1	.	TRBV9	TRBJ2-7	CASSVLPGTGAYEQYF	TGTGCCAGCAGCGTCCTACCCGGGACAGGGGCCTACGAGCAGTACTTC
.	.	TRBV19	TRBJ2-1	CASGPGGSYNEQFF	TGTGCCAGTGGCCCCGGGGGCTCCTACAATGAGCAGTTCTTC
.	few	TRBV9	TRBJ2-2	CASSPWGTGELFF	TGTGCCAGCAGCCCCTGGGGCACCGGGGAGCTGTTTTTT
.	.	TRBV5-1	TRBJ2-1	CASSGLEGRNNEQFF	TGCGCCAGCAGCGGGCTCGAGGGGCGTAATAATGAGCAGTTCTTC
.	.	TRBV28	TRBJ1-1	CASSFTRDGGTEAFF	TGTGCCAGCAGTTTCACCCGGGACGGCGGCACTGAAGCTTTCTTT
.	.	TRBV7-8	TRBJ1-6	CASSLVGSSYNSPLHF	TGTGCCAGCAGCTTAGTGGGGAGCTCCTATAATTCACCCCTCCACTTT
.	once	TRBV9	TRBJ2-5	CASSVGLGRGSQETQYF	TGTGCCAGCAGCGTAGGATTGGGCAGGGGTTCTCAAGAGACCCAGTACTTC
.	once	TRBV7-8	TRBJ2-5	CASSSPLQETQYF	TGTGCCAGCAGCTCCCCCCTGCAAGAGACCCAGTACTTC
TRBD1	large	TRBV7-9	TRBJ1-3	CASSSRDRGSGNTIYF	TGTGCCAGCAGTTCCCGGGACAGGGGCTCTGGAAACACCATATATTTT
.	.	TRBV14	TRBJ2-2	CASSQYSGVLGGELFF	TGTGCCAGCAGCCAATACTCGGGGGTTCTTGGCGGGGAGCTGTTTTTT
.	.	TRBV6-5	TRBJ1-3	CASSRTSGNTIYF	TGTGCCAGCAGTCGTACCTCTGGAAACACCATATATTTT
TRBD2	.	TRBV4-3	TRBJ2-3	CASSPRGGGPTDTQYF	TGCGCCAGCAGCCCCAGGGGCGGGGGGCCGACAGATACGCAGTATTTT
TRBD1	once	TRBV28	TRBJ1-2	CASSRSSGTGGGYTF	TGTGCCAGCAGTCGATCGTCCGGGACAGGGGGCGGCTACACCTTC
.	.	TRBV6-5	TRBJ1-3	CASSLQGGGNTIYF	TGTGCCAGCAGCCTACAGGGAGGGGGAAACACCATATATTTT
TRBD2	.	TRBV27	TRBJ2-3	CASSLLREVTDTQYF	TGTGCCAGCAGTTTATTACGGGAGGTCACAGATACGCAGTATTTT
.	.	TRBV19	TRBJ2-6	CASSIDRAGANVLTF	TGTGCCAGTAGTATAGACAGGGCCGGGGCCAACGTCCTGACTTTC
.	few	TRBV15	TRBJ2-7	CATSRDRYEQYF	TGTGCCACCAGCAGGGACCGCTACGAGCAGTACTTC
TRBD2	.	TRBV5-1	TRBJ2-5	CASSLSGGEETQYF	TGCGCCAGCAGCTTGAGCGGGGGGGAAGAGACCCAGTACTTC
.	.	TRBV7-8	TRBJ1-2	CASSLGVRDYGYTF	TGTGCCAGCAGCCTAGGAGTCCGGGACTATGGCTACACCTTC
TRBD1	.	TRBV9	TRBJ1-3	CASSASGGFGNTIYF	TGTGCCAGCAGCGCGTCAGGGGGCTTTGGAAACACCATATATTTT
.	.	TRBV11-2	TRBJ2-3	CASSLSDRGTGTDTQYF	TGTGCCAGCAGCTTAAGCGACCGGGGGACAGGCACAGATACGCAGTATTTT
.	.	TRBV5-1	TRBJ2-1	CGRSLGLYNEQFF	TGCGGGCGCAGCTTGGGCCTCTACAATGAGCAGTTCTTC
.	.	TRBV10-2	TRBJ2-3	CASSETGEATDTQYF	TGCGCCAGCAGTGAGACAGGGGAGGCGACAGATACGCAGTATTTT
TRBD1	medium-sized	TRBV6-6	TRBJ2-1	CATTPGQGTNEQFF	TGTGCCACCACGCCGGGACAGGGCACGAATGAGCAGTTCTTC
TRBD1	.	TRBV29-1	TRBJ1-2	CSVQKAVPGQGNYGYTF	TGCAGCGTTCAGAAAGCTGTTCCCGGACAGGGGAACTATGGCTACACCTTC